This T cell receptor (beta chain) was sequenced in a study of T cell responses to AZD1222 COVID-19 vaccine. Study summary: Second doses at about 4 or about 12 weeks were pooled. Study results and caveats: Rises in breadth and depth of Spike-specific TCRs came after two AZD1222 doses. Repertoires were collected only later (after the peak T cell response had occurred).

Only in-frame clones appear in the TCRdb table, and some are missing; sequencing was by immunoSEQ multiplex PCR. The repertoire includes fewer than 120,000 clones, around 80% of them detected once, and less than 5% sits in the top ten. CDR3 length: 16 residues. Trimming removed 4 bases at V and 0 bases at J, with 10 bases between. Germline values: CDR1 MNHEY, CDR2 SVGAGI. Comment on this clone: Its target is unknown.

The chain couples TRBV6-5 to TRBJ1-6; D unclear. The material was peripheral blood, obtained on day 0 of AZD1222 vaccination. The source of this sequence is an adult in good health. The CDR3 sequence: CASSSQGSSYNSPLHF. For the CDR3, the DNA is TGTGCCAGCAGTTCCCAAGGCAGCTCCTATAATTCACCCCTCCACTTT.